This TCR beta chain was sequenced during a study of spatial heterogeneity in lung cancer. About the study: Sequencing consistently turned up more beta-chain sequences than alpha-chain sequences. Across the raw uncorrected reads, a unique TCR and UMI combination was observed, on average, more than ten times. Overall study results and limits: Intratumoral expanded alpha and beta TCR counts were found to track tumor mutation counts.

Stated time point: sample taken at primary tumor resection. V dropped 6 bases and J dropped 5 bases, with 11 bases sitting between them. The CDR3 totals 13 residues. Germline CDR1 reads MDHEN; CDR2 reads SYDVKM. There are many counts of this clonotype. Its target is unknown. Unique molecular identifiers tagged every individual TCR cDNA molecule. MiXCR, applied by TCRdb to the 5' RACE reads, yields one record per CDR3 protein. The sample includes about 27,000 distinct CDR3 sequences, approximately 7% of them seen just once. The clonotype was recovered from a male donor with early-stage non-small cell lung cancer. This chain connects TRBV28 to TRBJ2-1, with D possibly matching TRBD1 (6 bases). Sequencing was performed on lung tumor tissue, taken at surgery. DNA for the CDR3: TGTGCCAGCAGAATACAGGGAAACAATGAGCAGTTCTTC. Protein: CASRIQGNNEQFF.